Described below is a single T cell receptor (beta chain) sequence and its context. The target antigen is unknown. The donors were healthy bone marrow donors. This record comes from a study of cytomegalovirus exposure and HLA in healthy donors. Points from the study as a whole: TCR beta V- and J-gene trimming, according to a later analysis, was linked to a missense DCLRE1C variant. Some 150 TCR beta chains were listed as cytomegalovirus-associated. The number of N-insertions in an Asian-associated ancestry cluster was reportedly below the 666-donor mean in a later analysis.

The germline gives CDR1 SGDLS, CDR2 YYNGEE. CDR3 length: 14 amino acids. V lost 4 bases and J lost 6, with 16 bases in between. PCR involved 60 Vbeta and 13 Jbeta primers. Sequenced by immunoSEQ multiplex PCR; TCRdb stores in-frame clones only, minus some. The sample has about 160,000 clones; 82% are singletons. This chain connects TRBV9 to TRBJ1-2; possibly TRBD1 for D (6 bases). This TCR was recovered from a male donor in good health and CMV-seropositive. The specimen was PBMCs. This chain's CDR3 is CASSRTGLSDGYTF. The CDR3 bases are TGTGCCAGCAGCCGCACAGGGTTGAGCGATGGCTACACCTTC.